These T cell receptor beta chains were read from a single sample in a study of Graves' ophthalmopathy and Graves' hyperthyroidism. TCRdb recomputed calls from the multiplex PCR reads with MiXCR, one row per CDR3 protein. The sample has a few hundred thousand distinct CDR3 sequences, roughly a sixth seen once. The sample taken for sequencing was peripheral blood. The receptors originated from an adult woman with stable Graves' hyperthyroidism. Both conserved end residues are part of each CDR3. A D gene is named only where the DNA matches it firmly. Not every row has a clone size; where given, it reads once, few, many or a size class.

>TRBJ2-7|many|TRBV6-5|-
CASSYAQGSYEQYF
TGTGCCAGCAGTTACGCTCAGGGAAGCTACGAGCAGTACTTC
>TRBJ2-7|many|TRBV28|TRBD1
CASSFPRTGVTYEQYF
TGTGCCAGCAGTTTCCCCCGGACAGGGGTAACCTACGAGCAGTACTTC
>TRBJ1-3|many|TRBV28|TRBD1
CASSPPGQAGNTIYF
TGTGCCAGCAGTCCGCCGGGACAGGCTGGAAACACCATATATTTT
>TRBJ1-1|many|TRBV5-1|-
CASSTGQPSEAFF
TGCGCCAGCAGCACAGGACAGCCATCTGAAGCTTTCTTT
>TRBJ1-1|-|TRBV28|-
CASSPRLGRSLNTEAFF
TGTGCCAGCAGTCCACGACTGGGTCGATCTTTGAACACTGAAGCTTTCTTT
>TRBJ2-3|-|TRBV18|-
CASSPPLVPSDTQYF
TGTGCCAGCTCACCACCGCTAGTCCCCTCAGATACGCAGTATTTT
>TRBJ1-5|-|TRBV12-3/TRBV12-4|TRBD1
CASSPLDRGETQHF
TGTGCCAGCAGTCCGCTGGACAGGGGAGAGACCCAGCATTTT
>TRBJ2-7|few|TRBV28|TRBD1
CASSWDSASYEQYF
TGTGCCAGCAGCTGGGACAGTGCTTCCTACGAGCAGTACTTC
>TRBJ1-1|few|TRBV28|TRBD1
CASSPRDREGTEAFF
TGTGCCAGCAGCCCTCGGGACAGGGAGGGTACTGAAGCTTTCTTT
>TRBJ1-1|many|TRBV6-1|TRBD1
CASKRTGGKTEAFF
TGTGCCAGCAAGAGGACAGGGGGCAAGACTGAAGCTTTCTTT
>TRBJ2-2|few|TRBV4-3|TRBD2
CASSKTSGSFIDTGELFF
TGCGCCAGCAGCAAGACTAGCGGGAGCTTCATCGACACCGGGGAGCTGTTTTTT
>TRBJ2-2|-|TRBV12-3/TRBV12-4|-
CASSWGSGNTGELFF
TGTGCCAGCAGTTGGGGTAGCGGGAACACCGGGGAGCTGTTTTTT
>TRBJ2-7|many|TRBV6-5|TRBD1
CASSSRGTYEQYF
TGTGCCAGCAGTTCCAGGGGGACCTACGAGCAGTACTTC
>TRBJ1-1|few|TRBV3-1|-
CASSQDRGRKAFF
TGTGCCAGCAGCCAAGATCGGGGCAGGAAAGCTTTCTTT
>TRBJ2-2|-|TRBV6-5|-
CASSWGAGSTGELFF
TGTGCCAGCAGTTGGGGGGCAGGGAGCACCGGGGAGCTGTTTTTT
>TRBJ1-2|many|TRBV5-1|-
CASSLGTANGYTF
TGCGCCAGCAGCTTGGGGACAGCAAATGGCTACACCTTC
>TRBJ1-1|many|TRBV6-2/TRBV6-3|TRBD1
CASRRTGGIEAFF
TGTGCCAGCAGACGGACAGGGGGGATAGAAGCTTTCTTT
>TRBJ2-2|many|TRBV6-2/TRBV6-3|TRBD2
CASRNTSGRALSHGELFF
TGTGCCAGCAGAAACACTAGCGGGAGGGCCTTGAGTCACGGGGAGCTGTTTTTT
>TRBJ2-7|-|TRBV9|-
CASSVGYSSSYEQYF
TGTGCCAGCAGCGTAGGATATAGTAGCTCCTACGAGCAGTACTTC